This record covers a single TCR beta chain. Its antigen is still unknown. These data originate in a study of EBV T-cell therapy then PD-1 blockade in nasopharyngeal carcinoma. Trimming left V 0 bases short and J 2 bases short, with 5 bases between. This CDR3 region has 13 residues. From germline, CDR1 is MNHEY and CDR2 SMNVEV (reference sequence). Time point indicated: 266 days after commencement of treatment, after nivolumab therapy. Specified treatment: AdE1-LMPpoly-expanded autologous EBV-specific T-cell therapy followed by anti-PD-1 nivolumab. Assay: immunoSEQ multiplex PCR; the TCRdb copy retains only in-frame clones and omits some. The sample lists about 20,000 clones, roughly 80% occurring once.

Sequencing was performed on CD8+ T cells from blood, taken around day 300 from a patient whose treatment included autologous EBV-specific T cells and nivolumab. V and J are TRBV27 and TRBJ2-7; D uncertain. This clonotype was obtained from a man aged 35-49 years with nasopharyngeal carcinoma. DNA of the CDR3: TGTGCCAGCAGTTTATCCCCAACCTACGAGCAGTACTTC. Encoded protein: CASSLSPTYEQYF.